The rows below give T cell receptor beta chains drawn from one sample of a study of long-term antiretroviral therapy in people with HIV. Only in-frame clones appear in the TCRdb table, and some are missing; sequencing was by immunoSEQ multiplex PCR. This sample yields around 28,000 clones, of which approximately 86% are seen a single time; about 5% belongs to the top ten. Sample: unsorted PBMCs, taken 0.8 years after starting antiretroviral therapy. Receptors originate from a woman in her 30s with HIV. The CDR3 runs from the conserved cysteine through the conserved F or W. Fields, in order: clone size, J gene, D gene, V gene, CDR3 protein, CDR3 DNA. The D gene is left open where the match is weak. Expanded clones get a size class; other rows say once, few or many, or leave the size out.

NA	TRBJ2-1	NA	TRBV5-1	CASSLGGQLNEQFF	TGCGCCAGCAGCTTGGGAGGACAGCTCAATGAGCAGTTCTTC
NA	TRBJ1-1	TRBD1	TRBV6-5	CASTPPLGGQGAFF	TGTGCCAGCACCCCTCCCCTAGGGGGCCAGGGGGCTTTCTTT
NA	TRBJ2-5	NA	TRBV11-2	CASSPRGTGQETQYF	TGTGCCAGCAGCCCGAGAGGGACGGGACAAGAGACCCAGTACTTC
NA	TRBJ1-2	NA	TRBV5-1	CASSQTGTGYTF	TGCGCCAGCAGCCAGACAGGAACGGGCTACACCTTC
NA	TRBJ2-1	NA	TRBV6-6	CASSPKGSGEQFF	TGTGCCAGCAGCCCGAAGGGGTCGGGTGAGCAGTTCTTC
NA	TRBJ2-5	NA	TRBV23-1	CASSQSLQKETQYF	TGCGCCAGCAGTCAATCGTTACAGAAAGAGACCCAGTACTTC
NA	TRBJ1-4	NA	TRBV6-5	CASSYSSGPGDKKLFF	TGTGCCAGCAGTTACTCTTCGGGTCCGGGAGATAAAAAACTGTTTTTT
NA	TRBJ2-3	NA	TRBV6-1	CASSPGHQPDTQYF	TGTGCCAGCAGTCCGGGACATCAACCAGATACGCAGTATTTT
NA	TRBJ1-2	NA	TRBV7-8	CASSSPTETYGYTF	TGTGCCAGCAGCTCCCCGACAGAAACCTATGGCTACACCTTC
once	TRBJ2-3	NA	TRBV6-1	CASGTDTQYF	TGTGCCAGCGGTACAGATACGCAGTATTTT
NA	TRBJ2-3	TRBD2	TRBV5-1	CASSPTVSGGQGDTQYF	TGCGCCAGCAGTCCTACCGTTAGCGGGGGGCAGGGAGATACGCAGTATTTT
NA	TRBJ1-2	NA	TRBV29-1	CSVEQERGYTF	TGCAGCGTTGAACAGGAGCGTGGCTACACCTTC
NA	TRBJ2-5	TRBD1	TRBV5-5	CASSSGQGRETQYF	TGTGCCAGCAGCTCCGGACAGGGACGAGAGACCCAGTACTTC
NA	TRBJ2-3	TRBD2	TRBV27	CASSKSGVSFAGTDTQYF	TGTGCCAGCAGTAAGAGCGGGGTGTCTTTTGCTGGCACAGATACGCAGTATTTT
NA	TRBJ1-3	NA	TRBV6-1	CASSDSGWTIYF	TGTGCCAGCAGTGATTCAGGGTGGACCATATATTTT
NA	TRBJ1-5	TRBD1	TRBV14	CASSVTGGQPQHF	TGTGCCAGCAGCGTCACAGGGGGCCAGCCCCAGCATTTT
NA	TRBJ1-3	NA	TRBV10-1	CASSVTSGGNTIYF	TGCGCCAGCAGTGTGACTTCGGGTGGAAACACCATATATTTT
NA	TRBJ1-2	NA	TRBV7-9	CASSLAYRDSRYGYTF	TGTGCCAGCAGCCTAGCCTACAGGGATTCGCGCTATGGCTACACCTTC
NA	TRBJ1-3	TRBD1	TRBV11-2	CASSLEDRDRDPHTGNTIYF	TGTGCCAGCAGCTTAGAGGACCGGGACAGGGATCCTCATACGGGAAACACCATATATTTT
NA	TRBJ1-2	TRBD1	TRBV29-1	CSVTGTGLISNYGYTF	TGCAGCGTTACGGGGACAGGGCTCATCTCTAACTATGGCTACACCTTC
NA	TRBJ1-2	NA	TRBV5-1	CASSLVEGLGGYTF	TGCGCCAGCAGCTTGGTTGAGGGTTTGGGTGGCTACACCTTC
NA	TRBJ1-2	NA	TRBV19	CASSIGGVYGYTF	TGTGCCAGTAGTATCGGGGGCGTCTATGGCTACACCTTC
NA	TRBJ2-4	TRBD2	TRBV5-1	CASSLGLAGDKGSKNIQYF	TGCGCCAGCAGCTTGGGGCTAGCGGGGGATAAAGGTTCCAAAAACATTCAGTACTTC
NA	TRBJ2-7	NA	TRBV5-4	CASSWNRDRVSGEQYF	TGTGCCAGCAGCTGGAACCGGGACCGGGTATCAGGGGAGCAGTACTTC
NA	TRBJ2-5	NA	TRBV5-1	CASSQEGGGETQYF	TGCGCCAGCAGCCAGGAAGGGGGGGGAGAGACCCAGTACTTC
NA	TRBJ1-3	NA	TRBV2	CASSGHSTSGNTIYF	TGTGCCAGCAGCGGACACTCGACCTCTGGAAACACCATATATTTT
NA	TRBJ2-1	NA	TRBV5-1	CASSYDRGEQFF	TGCGCCAGCAGCTATGACCGGGGTGAGCAGTTCTTC